This T cell receptor beta chain was obtained from a study of cytomegalovirus exposure and HLA in healthy donors. For this clone: Its antigen is currently unknown.

PCR used 60 Vbeta primers and 13 Jbeta primers. TCRdb's copy holds only in-frame clones and misses some; the assay was immunoSEQ multiplex PCR. The sample shows some 130,000 clones, over 60% of them seen only once. Donors consisted of healthy bone marrow donors. General study findings and limits: A later analysis linked a missense DCLRE1C variant to TCR beta V- and J-gene trimming. Rarity characterized most TCR sequences, yet some public TCRs appeared in many donors.

The V gene lost 10 bases and the J gene lost 8 bases, with 9 bases spanning the gap. The CDR3 runs to 11 residues. CDR1 and CDR2 (germline): MNHEY, SVGAGI. The J gene is TRBJ1-6, the V gene TRBV6-5, with D uncertain. This receptor was taken from a young woman in good health and CMV-seropositive. The material sequenced was PBMCs. The CDR3 reads CANVGDSPLHF. CDR3 coding DNA: TGTGCCAACGTCGGGGATTCACCCCTCCACTTT.